This TCR beta chain was identified during a study of human T cells and chemical hapten exposure. Study in general: After 6 days, upper back 0.01% DPC patch tests were scored.

Germline assignment: CDR1 SGHDN and CDR2 FVKESK. The CDR3 totals 16 residues. Trimming cost V 0 bases and J 7 bases; bases outside gene matches: 8. Specified time point: patch test 2, 6 weeks after DPC sensitization. As to treatment: therapeutic diphenylcyclopropenone sensitization with weekly scalp DPC. Alopecia patients between 18 and 70 years old and suitable for DPC were used as donors. Total RNA extraction was carried out from unfractionated whole blood. A single record per CDR3 protein comes from TCRdb applying MiXCR to the RACE reads. The sample records around 69,000 distinct CDR3 sequences, roughly 8.5% being singletons. This clonotype came up many times. Its antigen is currently unknown. Regarding the study as a whole: Following DPC sensitization, TCRs present above 1 in 1000 frequency showed no change.

Sequenced material: whole blood, taken in connection with sensitization to the hapten diphenylcyclopropenone (DPC). The chain combines TRBV14 with TRBJ2-3, with 9 bases identical to TRBD2. The receptor was isolated from a woman in her 50s with alopecia areata. Some clones in this sample may be carry-over from other donors' samples. The CDR3 sequence is CASSQDLGGGAYTQYF. The CDR3 bases are TGTGCCAGCAGCCAAGATCTTGGCGGGGGGGCCTATACGCAGTATTTT.